The rows below give T cell receptor beta chains drawn from one sample of a study of T cell responses to AZD1222 COVID-19 vaccine. The assay was immunoSEQ multiplex PCR, and TCRdb's table has in-frame clones only and misses some. The sample consists of over 150,000 clones, approximately 89% of them appearing once. Sample: peripheral blood, taken 28 days after the second AZD1222 dose. The source of these receptors is an adult who received the AZD1222 COVID-19 vaccine. CDR3s include the opening cysteine and the closing phenylalanine or tryptophan. Fields, in order: D gene, V gene, clone size, J gene, CDR3 protein, CDR3 DNA. The D gene is left open where the match is weak. The listing skips clone size in some rows; elsewhere it reads once, few, many or a size class.

D gene: -; V gene: TRBV20-1; clone size: -; J gene: TRBJ1-5; CDR3 protein: CSARGEADQHF; CDR3 DNA: TGCAGTGCTAGAGGGGAGGCAGACCAGCATTTT
D gene: -; V gene: TRBV5-1; clone size: -; J gene: TRBJ1-1; CDR3 protein: CASGVPGEEAFF; CDR3 DNA: TGCGCCAGCGGCGTGCCGGGGGAGGAAGCTTTCTTT
D gene: -; V gene: TRBV3-1/TRBV3-2; clone size: -; J gene: TRBJ2-3; CDR3 protein: CASSQDRLAGGADTQYF; CDR3 DNA: TGTGCCAGCAGCCAAGATCGGCTAGCCGGTGGGGCAGATACGCAGTATTTT
D gene: TRBD2; V gene: TRBV10-3; clone size: once; J gene: TRBJ2-7; CDR3 protein: CAIRVAGGTYEQYF; CDR3 DNA: TGTGCCATCAGGGTAGCGGGAGGGACGTACGAGCAGTACTTC
D gene: -; V gene: TRBV10-2; clone size: -; J gene: TRBJ2-7; CDR3 protein: CASSEGGSSYEQYF; CDR3 DNA: TGCGCCAGCAGTGAGGGAGGCAGCTCCTACGAGCAGTACTTC
D gene: -; V gene: TRBV15; clone size: -; J gene: TRBJ2-5; CDR3 protein: CATSRDLTEFLQETQYF; CDR3 DNA: TGTGCCACCAGCAGAGATCTAACAGAGTTTTTACAAGAGACCCAGTACTTC
D gene: TRBD1; V gene: TRBV18; clone size: few; J gene: TRBJ1-2; CDR3 protein: CASSPARDRGLRSYTF; CDR3 DNA: TGTGCCAGCTCACCAGCCCGGGACAGGGGGCTCCGAAGCTACACCTTC
D gene: -; V gene: TRBV28; clone size: few; J gene: TRBJ1-5; CDR3 protein: CASSPMIINQPQHF; CDR3 DNA: TGTGCCAGCAGCCCGATGATAATAAATCAGCCCCAGCATTTT
D gene: -; V gene: TRBV18; clone size: -; J gene: TRBJ2-6; CDR3 protein: CASSLYSSGANVLTF; CDR3 DNA: TGTGCCAGCTCACTTTACAGCTCTGGGGCCAACGTCCTGACTTTC
D gene: TRBD1; V gene: TRBV7-3; clone size: -; J gene: TRBJ1-2; CDR3 protein: CASSSVTGGVTSYTF; CDR3 DNA: TGTGCCAGCAGCTCCGTAACAGGGGGCGTTACGAGCTACACCTTC
D gene: TRBD1; V gene: TRBV25-1; clone size: -; J gene: TRBJ1-1; CDR3 protein: CASIGTANTEAFF; CDR3 DNA: TGTGCCAGCATCGGGACAGCGAACACTGAAGCTTTCTTT
D gene: TRBD1; V gene: TRBV7-2; clone size: -; J gene: TRBJ2-1; CDR3 protein: CASRQGVAGSNEQFF; CDR3 DNA: TGTGCCAGCAGGCAGGGGGTGGCGGGTTCCAATGAGCAGTTCTTC
D gene: -; V gene: TRBV6-5; clone size: -; J gene: TRBJ1-1; CDR3 protein: CASSLSGRANTEAFF; CDR3 DNA: TGTGCCAGCAGCCTTTCTGGGCGAGCGAACACTGAAGCTTTCTTT
D gene: -; V gene: TRBV28; clone size: -; J gene: TRBJ2-3; CDR3 protein: CASSPRVGQYF; CDR3 DNA: TGTGCCAGCAGCCCCCGGGTTGGGCAGTATTTT
D gene: TRBD2; V gene: TRBV9; clone size: -; J gene: TRBJ2-2; CDR3 protein: CASSEGRKAGGPRAGELFF; CDR3 DNA: TGTGCCAGCAGCGAGGGGCGGAAAGCGGGAGGCCCTAGGGCCGGGGAGCTGTTTTTT
D gene: TRBD2; V gene: TRBV5-1; clone size: -; J gene: TRBJ2-1; CDR3 protein: CASSLGGLGLNEQFF; CDR3 DNA: TGCGCCAGCAGCTTGGGGGGACTAGGTCTGAATGAGCAGTTCTTC
D gene: -; V gene: TRBV19; clone size: -; J gene: TRBJ1-2; CDR3 protein: CASSTRDGGERTF; CDR3 DNA: TGTGCCAGTAGTACACGGGACGGGGGAGAGAGAACCTTC
D gene: -; V gene: TRBV5-1; clone size: -; J gene: TRBJ1-2; CDR3 protein: CASSLDGAYTF; CDR3 DNA: TGCGCCAGCAGCTTGGATGGGGCCTACACCTTC
D gene: -; V gene: TRBV30; clone size: -; J gene: TRBJ2-5; CDR3 protein: CAWVGLETQYF; CDR3 DNA: TGTGCCTGGGTAGGGCTGGAGACCCAGTACTTC
D gene: TRBD1; V gene: TRBV30; clone size: -; J gene: TRBJ1-2; CDR3 protein: CAWNERRRGDYGYTF; CDR3 DNA: TGTGCCTGGAACGAACGGCGCAGGGGGGACTATGGCTACACCTTC
D gene: TRBD1; V gene: TRBV28; clone size: -; J gene: TRBJ1-5; CDR3 protein: CASSLFPGQGNQPQHF; CDR3 DNA: TGTGCCAGCAGTTTATTCCCGGGACAGGGGAATCAGCCCCAGCATTTT
D gene: -; V gene: TRBV11-1; clone size: -; J gene: TRBJ2-3; CDR3 protein: CASGRRDSTDTQYF; CDR3 DNA: TGTGCCAGCGGTCGTAGGGATAGCACAGATACGCAGTATTTT
D gene: -; V gene: TRBV11-2; clone size: -; J gene: TRBJ2-7; CDR3 protein: CASSGLQGSYEQYF; CDR3 DNA: TGTGCCAGCAGCGGATTACAGGGCTCCTACGAGCAGTACTTC
D gene: -; V gene: TRBV12-3/TRBV12-4; clone size: -; J gene: TRBJ2-2; CDR3 protein: CASSLGSGELFF; CDR3 DNA: TGTGCCAGCAGTTTAGGGAGCGGGGAGCTGTTTTTT
D gene: -; V gene: TRBV2; clone size: once; J gene: TRBJ2-7; CDR3 protein: CASITGSSYEQYF; CDR3 DNA: TGTGCCAGCATAACAGGGTCCTCCTACGAGCAGTACTTC
D gene: TRBD1; V gene: TRBV12-5; clone size: -; J gene: TRBJ1-2; CDR3 protein: CASGDTGTDTNYGYTF; CDR3 DNA: TGTGCTAGTGGAGATACCGGGACAGATACTAACTATGGCTACACCTTC
D gene: -; V gene: TRBV11-2; clone size: -; J gene: TRBJ2-1; CDR3 protein: CASSFPGRGNEQFF; CDR3 DNA: TGTGCCAGCAGCTTCCCCGGGAGAGGTAATGAGCAGTTCTTC
D gene: -; V gene: TRBV27; clone size: -; J gene: TRBJ2-1; CDR3 protein: CASSGWRGTNEQFF; CDR3 DNA: TGTGCCAGCAGTGGCTGGAGGGGGACGAATGAGCAGTTCTTC
D gene: -; V gene: TRBV10-3; clone size: -; J gene: TRBJ2-1; CDR3 protein: CATEDETNYNEQFF; CDR3 DNA: TGTGCCACCGAGGATGAGACAAACTACAATGAGCAGTTCTTC
D gene: -; V gene: TRBV7-2; clone size: -; J gene: TRBJ2-3; CDR3 protein: CASSSTGGRVVTQYF; CDR3 DNA: TGTGCCAGCAGCTCTACAGGGGGGAGGGTTGTTACGCAGTATTTT
D gene: -; V gene: TRBV27; clone size: -; J gene: TRBJ2-7; CDR3 protein: CASSSAVSYEQYF; CDR3 DNA: TGTGCCAGCAGTTCAGCAGTTTCCTACGAGCAGTACTTC
D gene: TRBD1; V gene: TRBV7-2; clone size: -; J gene: TRBJ1-1; CDR3 protein: CASSLDREGSTEAFF; CDR3 DNA: TGTGCCAGCAGCTTGGACAGGGAGGGTAGCACTGAAGCTTTCTTT
D gene: -; V gene: TRBV2; clone size: -; J gene: TRBJ1-5; CDR3 protein: CASSAGGLGYQPQHF; CDR3 DNA: TGTGCCAGCAGTGCGGGGGGGCTGGGATATCAGCCCCAGCATTTT
D gene: -; V gene: TRBV11-3; clone size: -; J gene: TRBJ2-2; CDR3 protein: CASSLDGTGELFF; CDR3 DNA: TGTGCCAGCAGCTTAGACGGTACCGGGGAGCTGTTTTTT
D gene: -; V gene: TRBV6-2/TRBV6-3; clone size: -; J gene: TRBJ1-1; CDR3 protein: CASSYTNTEAFF; CDR3 DNA: TGTGCCAGCAGCTATACGAACACTGAAGCTTTCTTT
D gene: -; V gene: TRBV28; clone size: -; J gene: TRBJ2-4; CDR3 protein: CASSLSSTGAKNIQYF; CDR3 DNA: TGTGCCAGCAGTTTGTCCTCTACGGGCGCCAAAAACATTCAGTACTTC
D gene: TRBD2; V gene: TRBV28; clone size: -; J gene: TRBJ2-7; CDR3 protein: CASSLLAGSGEQYF; CDR3 DNA: TGTGCCAGCAGTTTACTAGCGGGGAGCGGCGAGCAGTACTTC
D gene: -; V gene: TRBV28; clone size: -; J gene: TRBJ1-5; CDR3 protein: CASSPGTRRPDGNQPQHF; CDR3 DNA: TGTGCCAGCAGCCCCGGGACCCGGCGCCCGGATGGCAATCAGCCCCAGCATTTT
D gene: -; V gene: TRBV7-3; clone size: -; J gene: TRBJ2-1; CDR3 protein: CASSLIPYGEQFF; CDR3 DNA: TGTGCCAGCAGCTTAATCCCCTATGGGGAGCAGTTCTTC
D gene: TRBD1; V gene: TRBV19; clone size: once; J gene: TRBJ1-1; CDR3 protein: CASSLQGAWTEAFF; CDR3 DNA: TGTGCCAGTAGCCTACAGGGGGCATGGACTGAAGCTTTCTTT
D gene: TRBD1; V gene: TRBV24-1; clone size: -; J gene: TRBJ1-5; CDR3 protein: CATSGGTGNQPQHF; CDR3 DNA: TGTGCCACCAGTGGTGGGACAGGGAATCAGCCCCAGCATTTT
D gene: -; V gene: TRBV12-5; clone size: -; J gene: TRBJ2-2; CDR3 protein: CASGTTGQSWTGELFF; CDR3 DNA: TGTGCTAGTGGTACCACCGGACAGTCATGGACCGGGGAGCTGTTTTTT
D gene: -; V gene: TRBV11-2; clone size: -; J gene: TRBJ2-1; CDR3 protein: CASSPRTTLSYNEQFF; CDR3 DNA: TGTGCCAGCAGCCCCCGGACCACTCTTTCCTACAATGAGCAGTTCTTC
D gene: -; V gene: TRBV10-1; clone size: -; J gene: TRBJ2-1; CDR3 protein: CASSESRGYLFF; CDR3 DNA: TGCGCCAGCAGTGAGTCGAGGGGATACCTGTTCTTC
D gene: -; V gene: TRBV7-9; clone size: -; J gene: TRBJ2-1; CDR3 protein: CASSPPGSEQFF; CDR3 DNA: TGTGCCAGCAGCCCCCCAGGTTCCGAGCAGTTCTTC
D gene: TRBD1; V gene: TRBV10-3; clone size: -; J gene: TRBJ1-5; CDR3 protein: CAISPASGQENNQPQHF; CDR3 DNA: TGTGCCATCAGCCCTGCTTCGGGACAGGAAAACAATCAGCCCCAGCATTTT